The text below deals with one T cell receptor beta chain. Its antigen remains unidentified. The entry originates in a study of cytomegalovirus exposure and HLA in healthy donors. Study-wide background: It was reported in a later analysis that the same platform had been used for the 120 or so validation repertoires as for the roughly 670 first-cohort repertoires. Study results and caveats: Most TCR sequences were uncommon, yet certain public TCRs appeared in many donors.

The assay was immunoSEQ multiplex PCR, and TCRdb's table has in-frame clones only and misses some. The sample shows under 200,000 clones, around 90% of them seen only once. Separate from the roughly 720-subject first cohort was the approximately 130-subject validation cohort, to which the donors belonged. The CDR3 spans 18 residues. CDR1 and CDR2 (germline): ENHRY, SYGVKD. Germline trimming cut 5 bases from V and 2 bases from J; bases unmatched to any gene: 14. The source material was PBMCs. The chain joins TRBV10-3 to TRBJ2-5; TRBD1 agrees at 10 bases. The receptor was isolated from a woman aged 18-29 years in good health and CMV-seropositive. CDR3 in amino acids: CAISRTGGYAGLQETQYF. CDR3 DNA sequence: TGTGCCATCAGTCGGACAGGGGGATACGCGGGGCTTCAAGAGACCCAGTACTTC.